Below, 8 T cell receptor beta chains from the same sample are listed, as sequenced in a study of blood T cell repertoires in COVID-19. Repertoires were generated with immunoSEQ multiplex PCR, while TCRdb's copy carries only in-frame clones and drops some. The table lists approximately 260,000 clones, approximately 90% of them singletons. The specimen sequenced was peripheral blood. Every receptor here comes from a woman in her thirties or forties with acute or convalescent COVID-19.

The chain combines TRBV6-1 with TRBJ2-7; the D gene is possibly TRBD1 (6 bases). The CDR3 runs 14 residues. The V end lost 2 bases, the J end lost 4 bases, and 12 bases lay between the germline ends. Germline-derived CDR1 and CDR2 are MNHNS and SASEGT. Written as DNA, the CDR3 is TGTGCCAGCAGTGAATCTCCAGGGGAGTACGAGCAGTACGTC. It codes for CASSESPGEYEQYV.

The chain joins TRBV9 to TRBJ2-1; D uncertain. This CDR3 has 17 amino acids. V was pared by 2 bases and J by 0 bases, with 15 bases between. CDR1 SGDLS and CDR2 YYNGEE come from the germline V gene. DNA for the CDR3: TGTGCCAGCAGCGTCTTTAGCCGACTTAGCTCCTACAATGAGCAGTTCTTC. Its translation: CASSVFSRLSSYNEQFF. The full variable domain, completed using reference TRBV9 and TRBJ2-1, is DSGVTQTPKHLITATGQRVTLRCSPRSGDLSVYWYQQSLDQGLQFLIQYYNGEERAKGNILERFSAQQFPDLHSELNLSSLELGDSALYFCASSVFSRLSSYNEQFFGPGTRLTVL.

CDR3 loop: CASSNRLAGGQETQYF. In DNA form, the CDR3 reads TGTGCCAGCAGCAACCGACTAGCGGGGGGGCAAGAGACCCAGTACTTC. V usage is TRBV11-2 and J usage is TRBJ2-5; 14 nucleotides line up with TRBD2. Germline CDR1 is SGHAT and CDR2 is FQNNGV. J was trimmed by 2 bases and V by 5 bases; bases with no gene match: 4. This CDR3 comprises 16 residues.

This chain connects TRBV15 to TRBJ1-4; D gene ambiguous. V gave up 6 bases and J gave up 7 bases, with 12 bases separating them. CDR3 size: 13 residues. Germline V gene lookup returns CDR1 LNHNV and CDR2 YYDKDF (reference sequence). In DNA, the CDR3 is TGTGCCACCAGTTTGCTAGCGGGTGAAAAACTGTTTTTT. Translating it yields CATSLLAGEKLFF.

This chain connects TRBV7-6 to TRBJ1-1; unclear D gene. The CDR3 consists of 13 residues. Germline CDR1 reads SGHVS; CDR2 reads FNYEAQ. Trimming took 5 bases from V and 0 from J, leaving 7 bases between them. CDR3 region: CASSRNMNTEAFF. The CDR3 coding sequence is TGTGCCAGCAGCCGTAATATGAACACTGAAGCTTTCTTT.

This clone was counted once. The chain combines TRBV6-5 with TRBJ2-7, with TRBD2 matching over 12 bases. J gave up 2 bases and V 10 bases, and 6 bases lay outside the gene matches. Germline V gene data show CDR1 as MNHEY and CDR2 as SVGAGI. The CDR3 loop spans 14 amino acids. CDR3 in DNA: TGTGCCACCAAACTAGCGGGGGGTCCCTACGAGCAGTACGTC. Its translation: CATKLAGGPYEQYV.

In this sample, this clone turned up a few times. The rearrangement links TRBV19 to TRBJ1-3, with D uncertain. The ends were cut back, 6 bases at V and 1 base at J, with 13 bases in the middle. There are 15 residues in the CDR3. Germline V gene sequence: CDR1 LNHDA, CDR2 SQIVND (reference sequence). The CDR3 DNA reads TGTGCCAGTAGCTATCTTTCGGGTTCTGGAAACACCATATATTTT. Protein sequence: CASSYLSGSGNTIYF.

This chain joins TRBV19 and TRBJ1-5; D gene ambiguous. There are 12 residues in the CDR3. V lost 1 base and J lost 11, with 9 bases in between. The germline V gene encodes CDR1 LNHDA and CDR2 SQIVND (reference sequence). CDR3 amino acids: CASSIGGSAQHF. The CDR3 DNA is TGTGCCAGTAGTATAGGCGGATCGGCCCAGCATTTT. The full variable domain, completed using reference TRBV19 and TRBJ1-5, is DGGITQSPKYLFRKEGQNVTLSCEQNLNHDAMYWYRQDPGQGLRLIYYSQIVNDFQKGDIAEGYSVSREKKESFPLTVTSAQKNPTAFYLCASSIGGSAQHFGDGTRLSIL.